The source of this T cell receptor beta chain is a study of identical twins. This clonotype has ten or more counts. The CDR3 extends over 15 amino acids. V was shortened by 6 bases and J by 7 bases, with 19 bases between the two germline ends. Germline lookup yields CDR1 SEHNR and CDR2 FQNEAQ (reference sequence). TCRdb reprocessed the 5' RACE reads via MiXCR and lists one record per CDR3 protein. The sample lists a few hundred thousand distinct CDR3 sequences; 7.5% to 9.5% were seen once. These sequences were also reported in another study, on yellow fever vaccine responses in identical twins.

The clonotype originates from a woman in her late teens or twenties in good health. The V call is TRBV7-9, the J call TRBJ2-1; D is possibly TRBD1 (5 bases). The specimen sequenced was CD8+ T cells sorted from blood. The CDR3 nucleotides read TGTGCCAGCAGACGGCCACTGACAGCGAAAAATGAGCAGTTCTTC. It yields the protein CASRRPLTAKNEQFF. Filled out from reference TRBV7-9 and TRBJ2-1, the complete variable domain reads DTGVSQNPRHKITKRGQNVTFRCDPISEHNRLYWYRQTLGQGPEFLTYFQNEAQLEKSRLLSDRFSAERPKGSFSTLEIQRTEQGDSAMYLCASRRPLTAKNEQFFGPGTRLTVL.